This section outlines one T cell receptor (beta chain) sequence together with its context. The antigen remains undetermined. The sample comes from a study of beta chain features in type 1 diabetes. General study findings and limits: In every one of the four CD4+ subsets, TCRB CDR3s were moderately but significantly shorter in Type 1 diabetes patients. There was no resolution here of whether HLA type influences TCRB rearrangement.

Germline V gene data show CDR1 as LGHNA and CDR2 as YNFKEQ. The CDR3 sequence is 15 residues long. The V and J ends lost 2 bases and 6 bases respectively, with 15 bases between them. Every bit of the isolated RNA underwent reverse transcription, so sequencing read expressed TCRB transcripts. Generated by immunoSEQ multiplex PCR, the TCRdb table keeps only in-frame clones and is missing some. The table includes 220,000 or so clones, over 65% detected once. In total, each donor contributed a single heparinised blood draw that averaged about 100 mL. The chain carries TRBV4-2 and TRBJ2-3; a weak D match, TRBD2 (6 bases). What was sequenced was naive CD4+ T cells from blood. The origin of this receptor is a young man in good health. The CDR3 nucleotides are TGTGCCAGCAGCCAACGTGCTAGCGAGGGTGATACGCAGTATTTT. Translated: CASSQRASEGDTQYF.